A single sample is the source of the 17 T cell receptor beta chains below, sequenced in a study of blood T cells in healthy people across ages. Alongside a J-beta primer mix, a sample-barcoded 5' primer served in a second PCR lasting about 6 to 11 cycles. TCRdb re-derived calls from the 5' RACE reads in MiXCR, one entry per CDR3 protein. The sample holds fewer than 950,000 distinct CDR3 sequences, roughly 35% seen once. The source material was blood. These TCRs come from a man younger than 35 in good health.

This clonotype showed up just a few times. The chain has TRBV5-1 and TRBJ2-5; unclear D gene. The CDR3 is 14 residues long. Germline-derived CDR1 and CDR2 are SGHRS and YFSETQ. The germline V and J ends were trimmed by 5 bases and 11 bases, with 22 bases remaining between them. The CDR3 DNA is TGCGCCAGCAGTTCGGGCCAAACCCACAATGAGCAGTACTTC. Translating it yields CASSSGQTHNEQYF.

The chain joins TRBV5-1 to TRBJ2-1, with 8 bases aligning to TRBD1. The V gene end was trimmed by 4 bases and the J gene end by 4 bases; junction bases not matched to a gene: 7. Germline V gene data show CDR1 as SGHRS and CDR2 as YFSETQ. This CDR3 is 15 amino acids long. The CDR3 sequence: CASSTGQGPYNEQFF. Here the CDR3 DNA reads TGCGCCAGCAGCACCGGACAGGGACCTTACAATGAGCAGTTCTTC.

The chain joins TRBV4-3 to TRBJ1-1, with D uncertain. Germline loops: CDR1 LGHNA, CDR2 YSLEER. V was cut by 3 bases and J by 5 bases, with 16 bases left in between. This CDR3 contains 15 residues. CDR3 DNA sequence: TGCGCCAGCAGCCACGAGGGTGTGGGCGGAACTGAAGCTTTCTTT. It specifies CASSHEGVGGTEAFF.

The rearrangement links TRBV15 to TRBJ2-1, with a tentative D call TRBD2 (7 bases). The CDR3 spans 16 residues. Germline V gives CDR1 LNHNV, CDR2 YYDKDF (reference sequence). V was clipped by 1 base and J by 7 bases, with 17 bases between them. CDR3 loop: CATSRGHGGPGNEQFF. In DNA form, the CDR3 reads TGTGCCACCAGCAGAGGCCACGGGGGGCCCGGTAATGAGCAGTTCTTC.

The V and J genes are TRBV6-6 and TRBJ2-5, with TRBD1 identical over 7 bases. Germline assignment: CDR1 MNHNY and CDR2 SVGAGI (reference sequence). Trimming at V came to 2 bases and at J to 2 bases, leaving 2 bases not matched to a gene. The CDR3 is 14 amino acids. The CDR3 protein is CASSYTQGQETQYF. The CDR3 DNA sequence: TGTGCCAGCAGTTACACACAGGGGCAAGAGACCCAGTACTTC.

This chain joins TRBV20-1 and TRBJ2-1; D gene unclear. The DNA end lines up better with TRBJ2-7; the J call may be wrong. From germline, CDR1 is DFQATT and CDR2 SNEGSKA (reference sequence). This CDR3 contains 14 residues. The CDR3 DNA is TGCAGTGCTAGTAAGGACGTCGCCTACAATGAGCAGTACTTC. It codes for CSASKDVAYNEQYF.

With respect to this clonotype: A single base separates this from a much larger clone, so it may be a read error. The chain couples TRBV6-5 to TRBJ1-5, with D possibly matching TRBD1 (5 bases). The CDR3 has 17 residues. Trimming shortened V by 4 bases and J by 1 base, and 17 bases separated the two germline ends. Per the germline V gene, CDR1 is MNHEY and CDR2 is SVGAGI. The CDR3 here is CASSSTFDGGSNQPQHF. The DNA of the CDR3 is TGTGCCAGCAGTTCCACTTTCGACGGGGGAAGCAATCAGCCCCAGCATTTT.

The chain uses TRBV9 and TRBJ2-1, with D maybe TRBD2 (6 bases). The CDR3 runs 17 residues. CDR1 and CDR2 (germline): SGDLS, YYNGEE. Trimming shortened V by 0 bases and J by 13 bases, and 26 bases separated the two germline ends. The CDR3 DNA is TGTGCCAGCAGCGTAGGGTATGGGAGGACTCAACAAGAGACCCAGTTCTTC. Its protein product is CASSVGYGRTQQETQFF. The complete variable domain, with remaining parts taken from reference TRBV9 and TRBJ2-1, reads DSGVTQTPKHLITATGQRVTLRCSPRSGDLSVYWYQQSLDQGLQFLIQYYNGEERAKGNILERFSAQQFPDLHSELNLSSLELGDSALYFCASSVGYGRTQQETQFFGPGTRLTVL.

The J gene is TRBJ2-3, the V gene TRBV9, with D uncertain. Trimming took off 3 bases at V and 6 bases at J, with 14 bases between the two ends. This CDR3 is 14 amino acids long. CDR1 SGDLS and CDR2 YYNGEE come from the germline V gene. CDR3 region: CASSERKGWDTQYF. Written as DNA, the CDR3 is TGTGCCAGCAGCGAACGGAAGGGCTGGGATACGCAGTATTTT. The entire variable domain, with the rest obtained from reference TRBV9 and TRBJ2-3, is as follows: DSGVTQTPKHLITATGQRVTLRCSPRSGDLSVYWYQQSLDQGLQFLIQYYNGEERAKGNILERFSAQQFPDLHSELNLSSLELGDSALYFCASSERKGWDTQYFGPGTRLTVL.

This clonotype was observed a handful of times. The rearrangement uses TRBV12-3 or TRBV12-4 and TRBJ1-6; D possibly corresponds to TRBD1 (5 bases). The CDR3 is made up of 12 amino acids. V was shortened by 6 bases and J by 7 bases, with 7 bases between the two germline ends. The CDR3 loop is CASRRQNSPLHF. The CDR3 DNA follows: TGTGCCAGCAGGAGACAGAATTCACCCCTCCACTTT.

The chain links TRBV29-1 to TRBJ2-5, with TRBD2 matching over 9 bases. The CDR3 is made up of 14 amino acids. With 3 bases clipped from V and 4 bases from J, the junction kept 6 bases outside the gene matches. Germline CDR1 reads SQVTM; CDR2 reads ANQGSEA. CDR3 in DNA: TGCAGCGTTGAGGCGCGGGGGGGCCGAGAGACCCAGTACTTC. Translating gives CSVEARGGRETQYF.

CDR3 amino acids: CASSPPRTGPSTDTQYF. Written as DNA, the CDR3 is TGTGCCAGCTCACCACCGAGGACAGGGCCAAGCACAGATACGCAGTATTTT. V and J are TRBV18 and TRBJ2-3; 8 bases agree with TRBD1. Germline V gives CDR1 KGHSH, CDR2 LQKENI. This CDR3 spans 17 amino acids. V was pared by 0 bases and J by 0 bases, with 5 bases of the junction left unmatched.

The CDR3 DNA follows: TGTGCTAGTGGTTTGTCCCTTGACAGGGGGCCGGACCACTATGGCTACACCTTC. Residues: CASGLSLDRGPDHYGYTF. This chain connects TRBV12-5 to TRBJ1-2; 10 bases match TRBD1. CDR1 and CDR2 from the germline V gene are LGHNT and FRNRAP. With V trimmed by 2 bases and J by 3 bases, 12 bases remained unmatched. The CDR3 length is 18 residues.

This chain links TRBV16 with TRBJ1-5; 7 nucleotides agree with TRBD1. CDR1 is KGHSY and CDR2 is FQNENV in the germline V gene. V shed 2 bases and J 11 bases; nucleotides not matched to a gene: 15. The length of the CDR3 is 16 residues. The CDR3 sequence is CASSQRTGFSSSSQHF. The CDR3 region has the DNA TGTGCCAGCAGCCAACGGACAGGCTTTTCATCTTCGTCCCAGCATTTT.

The chain recombines TRBV9 with TRBJ2-4; D might be TRBD2 (6 bases). The J call may be wrong; the DNA end is better matched by TRBJ2-7. CDR1 is SGDLS, CDR2 YYNGEE, per germline. CDR3 length: 16 residues. In DNA form, the CDR3 reads TGTGCCAGCAGCGTAGGGGGGGACTCTACCTCCTACGAGCAGTACTTC. Residues: CASSVGGDSTSYEQYF.

As regards this clonotype: This may stem from a read error, because a much larger clone lies one nucleotide away. The chain links TRBV7-6 to TRBJ2-1; D call uncertain. The germline V and J ends were trimmed by 3 bases and 0 bases, with 9 bases remaining between them. CDR1 and CDR2 from the germline V gene are SGHVS and FNYEAQ. The CDR3 contains 15 residues. The CDR3 is CASSFAPGSYNEQFF. In nucleotides, the CDR3 is TGTGCCAGCAGCTTTGCCCCGGGCTCCTACAATGAGCAGTTCTTC.

Details on this clonotype: A read error may explain this, as a much larger clone is one base away. The chain couples TRBV5-4 to TRBJ2-3, with 8 bases lining up with TRBD1. Germline V gene data show CDR1 as SGHNT and CDR2 as YYREEE (reference sequence). The V segment lost 4 bases and the J segment 5 bases; nucleotides outside the gene matches: 3. This CDR3 spans 13 amino acids. The CDR3 sequence: CASSVQGEDTQYF. The CDR3 DNA reads as TGTGCCAGCAGCGTACAGGGGGAAGATACGCAGTATTTT.